The 10 T cell receptor beta chains presented below share a single source sample, sequenced in a study of blood T cells in healthy people across ages. A second PCR of about 7 to 12 cycles used a sample-barcoded 5' primer and a J-beta primer mix. TCRdb used MiXCR to reprocess the 5' RACE reads, holding one entry per CDR3 protein. The sample carries hundreds of thousands of distinct CDR3 sequences, 25% to 30% recorded once. This sample also appeared in a second study, on T cells of mothers and their children.

Sequenced material: blood. The receptors come from a boy aged 5-17 years in good health.

This clonotype was counted between two and nine times. The gene calls are TRBV2 and TRBJ1-2; D call uncertain. V lost 2 bases and J lost 4, with 11 bases in between. CDR3 length equals 14 residues. Germline CDR1 is SNHLY and CDR2 is FYNNEI. The CDR3 coding sequence is TGTGCCAGCAGTGAACAGGCCCGTGGCTATGGCTACACCTTC. Residues: CASSEQARGYGYTF.

This rearrangement joins TRBV29-1 to TRBJ2-4, with 8 nucleotides matching TRBD1. The CDR3 loop spans 14 amino acids. The germline V gene has CDR1 SQVTM and CDR2 ANQGSEA. V was pared by 6 bases and J by 7 bases, with 11 bases of the junction left unmatched. The CDR3 spells CSVETGGIGNIQYF. The CDR3 region has the DNA TGCAGCGTGGAAACAGGGGGGATTGGGAACATTCAGTACTTC. Full variable domain (rest looked up from reference TRBV29-1 and TRBJ2-4): SAVISQKPSRDICQRGTSLTIQCQVDSQVTMMFWYRQQPGQSLTLIATANQGSEATYESGFVIDKFPISRPNLTFSTLTVSNMSPEDSSIYLCSVETGGIGNIQYFGAGTRLSVL.

The chain employs TRBV6-1 and TRBJ2-7; D tentatively reads TRBD1 or TRBD2 (5 bases each). CDR1 and CDR2 from the germline V gene are MNHNS and SASEGT. There are 15 residues in the CDR3. Trimming took 3 bases from V and 2 from J, leaving 14 bases between them. CDR3 sequence reads: CASSDGTAIPYEQYF. The CDR3 DNA reads TGTGCCAGCAGTGACGGGACGGCCATACCCTACGAGCAGTACTTC.

V and J are TRBV5-1 and TRBJ2-2; 7 bases agree with TRBD2. In germline, CDR1 is SGHRS, CDR2 YFSETQ. This CDR3 is built from 15 residues. Germline trimming cut 5 bases from V and 7 bases from J; bases unmatched to any gene: 11. CDR3 amino acids: CASRIRDGGIGELFF. CDR3 coding DNA: TGCGCCAGCAGGATCCGGGACGGGGGGATCGGGGAGCTGTTTTTT.

The CDR3 DNA reads TGCGCCAGCAGCCAAGCGGTCCGGGAACCTAATGAAAAACTGTTTTTT. As protein: CASSQAVREPNEKLFF. V usage is TRBV4-1 and J usage is TRBJ1-4; D gene ambiguous. The V end lost 1 base, the J end lost 3 bases, and 12 bases lay between the germline ends. Germline CDR1 MGHRA, CDR2 YSYEKL. The CDR3 is made up of 16 amino acids.

This clonotype was counted between two and nine times. Here the CDR3 omits its conserved ending phenylalanine or tryptophan, so a read error is the likely source. It is unclear where the CDR3 begins or ends on the DNA, so no DNA is shown, and the CDR3 is as TCRdb lists it. The J gene is TRBJ1-5, the V gene TRBV6-1; the table's D gene call, TRBD1, was not cross checked with the DNA. The CDR3 is 14 amino acids in total, end residues counted. Germline V CDR1 and CDR2: MNHNS, SASEGT. The CDR3 region is CASSDSRGGTMAFL.

The gene calls are TRBV6-6 and TRBJ2-5; weak D call: TRBD2 (6 bases). V lost 8 bases, J lost 3 bases, and 16 bases lay in between. There are 14 residues in the CDR3. CDR1 and CDR2 (germline): MNHNY, SVGAGI (reference sequence). The CDR3 coding sequence is TGTGCCAGCGGGACTGACTGGGAAGAAGAGACCCAGTACTTC. Its protein product is CASGTDWEEETQYF.

This clonotype was picked up a small number of times. This chain connects TRBV5-1 to TRBJ2-6; D is possibly TRBD2 (5 bases). The CDR3 loop spans 15 amino acids. The V gene's germline CDR1 is SGHRS and CDR2 YFSETQ. Trimming stripped 0 bases from V and 4 bases from J, with 8 bases between. The CDR3 DNA reads TGCGCCAGCAGCTTGGAATTAGCGGGGGCCAACGTCCTGACTTTC. This sequence encodes CASSLELAGANVLTF.

The rearrangement joins TRBV4-1 to TRBJ2-7; D possibly uses TRBD1 or TRBD2 (5 bases each). The CDR3 has 15 residues. V lost 1 base to trimming and J lost 2 bases, with 12 bases between them. Germline assignment: CDR1 MGHRA and CDR2 YSYEKL. CDR3 DNA sequence: TGCGCCAGCAGCCAAGCGGAAAGGGGAGCCTACGAGCAGTACTTC. Amino acid sequence: CASSQAERGAYEQYF.

The chain carries TRBV7-3 and TRBJ2-3; perhaps TRBD2 as D (5 bases). The CDR3 extends over 15 amino acids. The V gene's germline CDR1 is SGHTA and CDR2 FQGTGA. V lost 5 bases, J lost 0 bases, and 12 bases lay in between. In nucleotides, the CDR3 is TGTGCCAGCAGCCCCCTAGCTCGTAGCACAGATACGCAGTATTTT. This encodes CASSPLARSTDTQYF. Using reference TRBV7-3 and TRBJ2-3 for the parts outside the CDR3, the full variable domain is GAGVSQTPSNKVTEKGKYVELRCDPISGHTALYWYRQSLGQGPEFLIYFQGTGAADDSGLPNDRFFAVRPEGSVSTLKIQRTERGDSAVYLCASSPLARSTDTQYFGPGTRLTVL.